This T cell receptor beta chain was profiled in a study of cytomegalovirus exposure and HLA in healthy donors. The PCR contained 60 Vbeta and 13 Jbeta primers. The method was immunoSEQ multiplex PCR; TCRdb's version includes in-frame clones alone and lacks a portion of them. This table lists around 140,000 clones. The length of the CDR3 is 13 residues. Germline-derived CDR1 and CDR2 are SGHTA and FQGNSA. Trimming stripped 5 bases from V and 6 bases from J, with 14 bases between. The sequencing input was PBMCs. This chain uses TRBV7-2 with TRBJ2-7; possible D gene TRBD1, 6 bases. The origin of this receptor is a man aged 18 to 29 in good health and CMV-seronegative. CDR3 sequence reads: CASSLLQGREQYF. CDR3 sequence (DNA): TGTGCCAGCAGCCTTCTACAGGGTCGCGAGCAGTACTTC.